The rows below give T cell receptor beta chains drawn from one sample of a study of vaccination effects on CD4 cells after COVID-19. The antigens for these receptors are not known. Produced via immunoSEQ multiplex PCR; TCRdb's table is partial and in-frame only. Counted here are just over 55,000 clones, just under 80% occurring once; the ten biggest clones make up about 4.6%. Material: CD4+ T cells from PBMCs cultured without peptide, obtained after COVID-19 vaccination. The source of these receptors is a human donor who received a COVID-19 vaccine. CDR3s include the opening cysteine and the closing phenylalanine or tryptophan. The D gene is left open where the match is weak. A clone size is listed for some rows: how often the clone was seen (once, few, many), or a class if it is expanded.

J gene,D gene,clone size,V gene,CDR3 protein,CDR3 DNA
TRBJ2-1,TRBD1,-,TRBV28,CASSRDQGARAYNEQFF,TGTGCCAGCAGTCGCGATCAGGGGGCGCGGGCCTACAATGAGCAGTTCTTC
TRBJ2-5,-,-,TRBV7-7,CASSLGRVETQYF,TGTGCTAGCAGCTTAGGCAGGGTGGAGACCCAGTACTTC
TRBJ2-3,-,-,TRBV6-6,CASSYPPEMPGSYF,TGTGCCAGCAGTTATCCCCCCGAGATGCCAGGGTCGTATTTT
TRBJ2-5,-,-,TRBV7-9,CASTDPGGTRTQYF,TGTGCCAGCACCGACCCCGGCGGGACAAGGACCCAGTACTTC
TRBJ1-6,-,-,TRBV6-5,CASSYHRIHNSPLHF,TGTGCCAGCAGTTACCACAGGATCCATAATTCACCCCTCCACTTT
TRBJ1-5,-,-,TRBV7-2,CASSRGISNQPQHF,TGTGCCAGCAGCCGCGGCATCAGCAATCAGCCCCAGCATTTT
TRBJ2-5,-,-,TRBV10-3,CAISQGGYQETQYF,TGTGCCATCAGCCAGGGTGGGTACCAAGAGACCCAGTACTTC
TRBJ2-2,TRBD2,-,TRBV7-2,CASSSSRAGGNTGELFF,TGTGCCAGCAGCTCTTCCCGAGCGGGAGGGAACACCGGGGAGCTGTTTTTT
TRBJ2-2,-,-,TRBV7-7,CASRGGNTGELFF,TGTGCTAGTCGTGGCGGGAACACCGGGGAGCTGTTTTTT
TRBJ1-4,TRBD1,-,TRBV3-1/TRBV3-2,CASSQGQGTNEKLFF,TGTGCCAGCAGCCAGGGACAGGGAACTAATGAAAAACTGTTTTTT
TRBJ1-1,TRBD1,-,TRBV7-6,CASSLGYRGNTEAFF,TGTGCCAGCAGCTTAGGTTACAGGGGGAACACTGAAGCTTTCTTT
TRBJ2-7,TRBD2,-,TRBV7-9,CASSLDASGRAQAYF,TGTGCCAGCAGCTTAGATGCTAGCGGGAGGGCCCAGGCGTACTTC
TRBJ2-1,TRBD1,once,TRBV29-1,CSVEHPRTGGYEQFF,TGCAGCGTTGAACACCCTCGGACAGGAGGCTATGAGCAGTTCTTC
TRBJ1-6,-,few,TRBV5-3,CARSLDDRFDSYNSPLHF,TGTGCCAGAAGCTTGGATGACAGGTTTGACTCCTATAATTCACCCCTCCACTTT
TRBJ1-2,-,-,TRBV25-1,CASSYSYGYTF,TGTGCCAGCAGTTACAGCTATGGCTACACCTTC
TRBJ2-3,TRBD1,-,TRBV7-2,CASSPGQGAQYF,TGTGCCAGCAGCCCGGGACAGGGGGCGCAGTATTTT
TRBJ2-6,-,few,TRBV30,CAWSTDSLGANVLTF,TGTGCCTGGAGCACCGACAGCCTTGGGGCCAACGTCCTGACTTTC
TRBJ1-2,-,few,TRBV5-5,CASSFSPDYGYTF,TGTGCCAGCAGCTTTAGCCCCGACTATGGCTACACCTTC
TRBJ2-2,-,once,TRBV21-1,CASSKEVRTYRHWNTGELFF,TGTGCCAGCAGCAAAGAGGTAAGGACGTATAGACACTGGAACACCGGGGAGCTGTTTTTT
TRBJ2-1,TRBD2,-,TRBV28,CASSPPPTGRLAGGGGYNEQFF,TGTGCCAGCAGTCCCCCCCCCACAGGGAGACTAGCGGGAGGGGGTGGCTACAATGAGCAGTTCTTC
TRBJ1-1,TRBD1,-,TRBV6-1,CASSELDRDTEAFF,TGTGCCAGCAGTGAATTGGACAGGGACACTGAAGCTTTCTTT
TRBJ2-7,-,once,TRBV7-2,CASSLDLYEQYF,TGTGCCAGCAGCTTAGATCTATACGAGCAGTACTTC
TRBJ1-5,TRBD1,-,TRBV7-2,CASSDPRTGSPQPQHF,TGTGCCAGCAGCGACCCCCGGACAGGGTCGCCCCAGCCCCAGCATTTT
TRBJ1-4,-,-,TRBV9,CASSVGTARNEKLFF,TGTGCCAGCAGCGTAGGGACAGCTCGTAATGAAAAACTGTTTTTT
TRBJ2-7,-,-,TRBV11-3,CASSLGGSASYEQYF,TGTGCCAGCAGCTTAGGGGGAAGCGCCTCCTACGAGCAGTACTTC
TRBJ2-1,TRBD2,-,TRBV4-1,CASEAGGRSRYNEQFF,TGCGCCAGTGAGGCGGGGGGGCGTAGTCGCTACAATGAGCAGTTCTTC
TRBJ2-2,-,-,TRBV28,CASSLGGTDHGELFF,TGTGCCAGCAGTCTAGGGGGTACGGATCACGGGGAGCTGTTTTTT
TRBJ1-3,TRBD1,few,TRBV30,CAWRDTGAGNTIYF,TGTGCCTGGAGAGACACAGGGGCAGGAAACACCATATATTTT
TRBJ2-3,TRBD2,-,TRBV11-2,CASSGWVAGDLDTQYF,TGTGCCAGCAGCGGATGGGTAGCGGGAGATTTGGATACGCAGTATTTT
TRBJ2-1,-,-,TRBV4-1,CASSQGEQGFVQFF,TGCGCCAGCAGCCAAGGGGAGCAGGGCTTCGTGCAGTTCTTC
TRBJ2-1,TRBD1,few,TRBV3-1/TRBV3-2,CASSRRDRAFNEQFF,TGTGCCAGCAGCCGACGGGACAGGGCTTTCAATGAGCAGTTCTTC